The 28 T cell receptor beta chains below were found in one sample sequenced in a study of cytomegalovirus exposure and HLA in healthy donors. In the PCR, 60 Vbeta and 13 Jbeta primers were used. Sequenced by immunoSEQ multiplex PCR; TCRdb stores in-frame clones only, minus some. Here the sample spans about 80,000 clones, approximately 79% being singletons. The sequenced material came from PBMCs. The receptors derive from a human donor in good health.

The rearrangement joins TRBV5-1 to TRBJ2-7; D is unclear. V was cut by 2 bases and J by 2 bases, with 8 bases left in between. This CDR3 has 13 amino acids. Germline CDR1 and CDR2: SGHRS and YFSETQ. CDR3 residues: CASSFSATYEQYF. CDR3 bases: TGCGCCAGCAGCTTCTCCGCTACCTACGAGCAGTACTTC.

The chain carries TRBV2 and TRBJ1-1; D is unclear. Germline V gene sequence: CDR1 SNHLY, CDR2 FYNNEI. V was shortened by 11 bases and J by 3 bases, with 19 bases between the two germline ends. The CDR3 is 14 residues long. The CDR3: CAGQSDSGDTEAFF. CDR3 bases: TGTGCCGGCCAATCCGATTCCGGGGACACTGAAGCTTTCTTT. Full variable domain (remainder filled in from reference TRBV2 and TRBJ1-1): EPEVTQTPSHQVTQMGQEVILRCVPISNHLYFYWYRQILGQKVEFLVSFYNNEISEKSEIFDDQFSVERPDGSNFTLKIRSTKLEDSAMYFCAGQSDSGDTEAFFGQGTRLTVV.

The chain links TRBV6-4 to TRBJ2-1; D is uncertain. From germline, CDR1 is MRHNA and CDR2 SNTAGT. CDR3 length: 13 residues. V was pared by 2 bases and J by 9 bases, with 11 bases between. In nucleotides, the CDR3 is TGTGCCAGCAGTGACCTAGGTGTCGGTGAGCAGTTCTTC. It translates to CASSDLGVGEQFF.

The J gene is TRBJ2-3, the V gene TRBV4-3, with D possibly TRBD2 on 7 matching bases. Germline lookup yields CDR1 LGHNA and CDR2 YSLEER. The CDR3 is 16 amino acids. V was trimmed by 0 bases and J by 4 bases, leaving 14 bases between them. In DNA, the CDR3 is TGCGCCAGCAGCCAAGATTTCGGGGGGCGGGCAGATACGCAGTATTTT. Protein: CASSQDFGGRADTQYF.

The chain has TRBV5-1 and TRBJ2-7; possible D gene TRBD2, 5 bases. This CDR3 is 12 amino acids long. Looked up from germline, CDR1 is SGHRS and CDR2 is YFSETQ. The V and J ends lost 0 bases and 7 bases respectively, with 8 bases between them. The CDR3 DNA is TGCGCCAGCAGCTTGGGAGGGCGGGAGCAGTACTTC. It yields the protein CASSLGGREQYF. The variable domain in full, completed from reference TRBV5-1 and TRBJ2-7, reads KAGVTQTPRYLIKTRGQQVTLSCSPISGHRSVSWYQQTPGQGLQFLFEYFSETQRNKGNFPGRFSGRQFSNSRSEMNVSTLELGDSALYLCASSLGGREQYFGPGTRLTVT.

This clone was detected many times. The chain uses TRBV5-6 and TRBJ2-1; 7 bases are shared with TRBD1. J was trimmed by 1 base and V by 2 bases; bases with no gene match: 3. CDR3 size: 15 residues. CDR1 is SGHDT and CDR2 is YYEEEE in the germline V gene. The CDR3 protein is CASSFGDRSYNEQFF. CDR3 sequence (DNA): TGTGCCAGCAGCTTTGGGGACAGATCCTACAATGAGCAGTTCTTC.

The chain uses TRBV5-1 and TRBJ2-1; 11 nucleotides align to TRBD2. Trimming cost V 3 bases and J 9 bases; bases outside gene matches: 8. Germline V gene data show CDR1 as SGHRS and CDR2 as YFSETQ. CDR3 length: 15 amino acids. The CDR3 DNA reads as TGCGCCAGCAGCTACGGGACTAGCGGATGGAGTGAGCAGTTCTTC. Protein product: CASSYGTSGWSEQFF.

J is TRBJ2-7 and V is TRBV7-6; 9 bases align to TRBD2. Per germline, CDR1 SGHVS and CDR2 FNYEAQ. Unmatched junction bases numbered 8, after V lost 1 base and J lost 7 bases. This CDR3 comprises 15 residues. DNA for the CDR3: TGTGCCAGCAGCTTAGAGGGCGGGGGGGCTCGAGAGCAGTACTTC. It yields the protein CASSLEGGGAREQYF.

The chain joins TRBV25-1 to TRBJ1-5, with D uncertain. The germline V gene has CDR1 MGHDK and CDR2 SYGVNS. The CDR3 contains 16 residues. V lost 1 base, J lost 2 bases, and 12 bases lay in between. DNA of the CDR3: TGTGCCAGCAGTGAATCGGGAGTCTTAGGCAATCAGCCCCAGCATTTT. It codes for CASSESGVLGNQPQHF.

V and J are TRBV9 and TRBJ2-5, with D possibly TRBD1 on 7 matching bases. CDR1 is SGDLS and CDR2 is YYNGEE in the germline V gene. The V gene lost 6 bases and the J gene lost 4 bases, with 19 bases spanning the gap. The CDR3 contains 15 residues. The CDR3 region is CASNELGQGGETQYF. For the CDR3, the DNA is TGTGCCAGCAACGAACTAGGTCAGGGGGGAGAGACCCAGTACTTC. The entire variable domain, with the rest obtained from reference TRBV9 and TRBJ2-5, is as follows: DSGVTQTPKHLITATGQRVTLRCSPRSGDLSVYWYQQSLDQGLQFLIQYYNGEERAKGNILERFSAQQFPDLHSELNLSSLELGDSALYFCASNELGQGGETQYFGPGTRLLVL.

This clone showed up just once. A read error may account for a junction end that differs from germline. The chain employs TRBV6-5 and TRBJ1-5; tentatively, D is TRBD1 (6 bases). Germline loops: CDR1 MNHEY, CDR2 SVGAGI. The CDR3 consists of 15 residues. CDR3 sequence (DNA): TGTGCCAGCAGTCCCATCGGGGGGGGCAATCAGCCCCAGAATTTT. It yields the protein CASSPIGGGNQPQNF.

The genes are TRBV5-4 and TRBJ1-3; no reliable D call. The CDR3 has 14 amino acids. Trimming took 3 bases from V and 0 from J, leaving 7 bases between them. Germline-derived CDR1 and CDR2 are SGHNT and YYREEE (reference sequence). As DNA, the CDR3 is TGTGCCAGCAGCTCAACAGTCTCTGGAAACACCATATATTTT. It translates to CASSSTVSGNTIYF.

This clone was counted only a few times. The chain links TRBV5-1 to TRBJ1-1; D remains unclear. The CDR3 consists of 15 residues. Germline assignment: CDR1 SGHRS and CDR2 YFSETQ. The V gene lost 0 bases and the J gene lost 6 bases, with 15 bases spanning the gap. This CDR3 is CASSLVSRAGAEAFF. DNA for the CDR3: TGCGCCAGCAGCTTGGTCTCCCGAGCGGGCGCTGAAGCTTTCTTT. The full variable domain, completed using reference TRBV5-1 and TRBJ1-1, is KAGVTQTPRYLIKTRGQQVTLSCSPISGHRSVSWYQQTPGQGLQFLFEYFSETQRNKGNFPGRFSGRQFSNSRSEMNVSTLELGDSALYLCASSLVSRAGAEAFFGQGTRLTVV.

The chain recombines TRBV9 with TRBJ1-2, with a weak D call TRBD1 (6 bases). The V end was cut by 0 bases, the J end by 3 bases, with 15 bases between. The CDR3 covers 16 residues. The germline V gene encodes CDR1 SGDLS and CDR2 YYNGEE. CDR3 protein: CASSVVAQGKDYGYTF. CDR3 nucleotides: TGTGCCAGCAGCGTAGTGGCTCAGGGGAAGGACTATGGCTACACCTTC. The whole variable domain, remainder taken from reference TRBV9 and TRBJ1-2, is DSGVTQTPKHLITATGQRVTLRCSPRSGDLSVYWYQQSLDQGLQFLIQYYNGEERAKGNILERFSAQQFPDLHSELNLSSLELGDSALYFCASSVVAQGKDYGYTFGSGTRLTVV.

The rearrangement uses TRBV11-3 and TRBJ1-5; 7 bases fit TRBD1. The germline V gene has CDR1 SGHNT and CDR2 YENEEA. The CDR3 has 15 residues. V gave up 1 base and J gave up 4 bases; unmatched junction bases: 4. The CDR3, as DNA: TGTGCCAGCAGCTTAGGCCAGGGGGGTAATCAGCCCCAGCATTTT. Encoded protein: CASSLGQGGNQPQHF.

The CDR3 DNA follows: TGTGCCAGCAGCCAAGATAGCGGGGGGGCAGATACGCAGTATTTT. Its translation: CASSQDSGGADTQYF. The rearrangement links TRBV4-2 to TRBJ2-3, with 11 bases that match TRBD2. V trimming: 0 bases; J trimming: 4 bases; junction bases outside the gene matches: 0. This CDR3 is 15 amino acids long. Per germline, CDR1 LGHNA and CDR2 YNFKEQ.

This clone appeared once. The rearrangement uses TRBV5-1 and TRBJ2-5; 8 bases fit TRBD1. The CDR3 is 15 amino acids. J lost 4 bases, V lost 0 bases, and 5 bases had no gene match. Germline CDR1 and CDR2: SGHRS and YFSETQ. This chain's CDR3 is CASSLASGGRETQYF. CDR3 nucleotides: TGCGCCAGCAGCTTGGCTTCAGGGGGCCGAGAGACCCAGTACTTC.

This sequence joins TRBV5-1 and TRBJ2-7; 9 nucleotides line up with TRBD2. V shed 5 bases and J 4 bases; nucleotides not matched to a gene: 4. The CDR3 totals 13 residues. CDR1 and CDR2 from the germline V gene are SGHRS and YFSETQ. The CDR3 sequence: CASSYLAGYEQYF. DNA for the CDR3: TGCGCCAGCAGTTATCTAGCGGGGTACGAGCAGTACTTC.

CDR3 in DNA: TGTGCCAGCAGCAAGACTGGTCTCGGTCGGGACAATCAGCCCCAGCATTTT. Amino acid sequence: CASSKTGLGRDNQPQHF. V is TRBV5-6 and J is TRBJ1-5; no definite D call. The germline V and J ends were trimmed by 4 bases and 3 bases, with 20 bases remaining between them. CDR3 size: 17 residues. The germline CDR1 and CDR2 sequences are SGHDT and YYEEEE. The full variable domain, completed using reference TRBV5-6 and TRBJ1-5, is DAGVTQSPTHLIKTRGQQVTLRCSPKSGHDTVSWYQQALGQGPQFIFQYYEEEERQRGNFPDRFSGHQFPNYSSELNVNALLLGDSALYLCASSKTGLGRDNQPQHFGDGTRLSIL.

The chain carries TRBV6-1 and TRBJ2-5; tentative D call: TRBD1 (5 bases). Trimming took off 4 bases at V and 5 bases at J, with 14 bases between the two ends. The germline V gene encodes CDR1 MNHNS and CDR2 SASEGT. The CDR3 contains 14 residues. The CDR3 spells CASSGGLRWETQYF. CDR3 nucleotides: TGTGCCAGCAGTGGGGGCTTGAGGTGGGAGACCCAGTACTTC.

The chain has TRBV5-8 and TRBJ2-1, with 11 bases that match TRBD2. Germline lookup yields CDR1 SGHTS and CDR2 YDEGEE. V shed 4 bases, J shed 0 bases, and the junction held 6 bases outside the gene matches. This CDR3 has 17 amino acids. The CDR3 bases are TGTGCCAGCAGCGTTCCGGGACTAGCGGCCTCCTACAATGAGCAGTTCTTC. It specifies CASSVPGLAASYNEQFF.

CDR3 DNA sequence: TGTGCCAGCAGCAGAAGCTGGGACTCAATCCTCTACGAGCAGTACTTC. This encodes CASSRSWDSILYEQYF. The chain couples TRBV11-2 to TRBJ2-7, with D maybe TRBD2 (6 bases). The CDR3 is 16 residues long. V dropped 5 bases and J dropped 3 bases, with 20 bases sitting between them. Germline CDR1 is SGHAT and CDR2 is FQNNGV.

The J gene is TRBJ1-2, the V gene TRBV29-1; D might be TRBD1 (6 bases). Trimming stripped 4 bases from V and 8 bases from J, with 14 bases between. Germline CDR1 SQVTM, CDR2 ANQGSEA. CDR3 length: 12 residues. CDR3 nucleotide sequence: TGCAGCGTTGTTGGGGGGGCTCAGGGCTACACCTTC. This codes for CSVVGGAQGYTF. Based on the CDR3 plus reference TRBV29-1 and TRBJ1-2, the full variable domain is SAVISQKPSRDICQRGTSLTIQCQVDSQVTMMFWYRQQPGQSLTLIATANQGSEATYESGFVIDKFPISRPNLTFSTLTVSNMSPEDSSIYLCSVVGGAQGYTFGSGTRLTVV.

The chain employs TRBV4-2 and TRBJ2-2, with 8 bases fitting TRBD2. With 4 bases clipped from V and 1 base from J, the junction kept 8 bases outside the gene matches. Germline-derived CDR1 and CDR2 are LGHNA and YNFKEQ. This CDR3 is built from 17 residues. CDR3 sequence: CASSPMGRGGNTGELFF. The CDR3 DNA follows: TGTGCCAGCAGCCCCATGGGACGGGGGGGGAACACCGGGGAGCTGTTTTTT.

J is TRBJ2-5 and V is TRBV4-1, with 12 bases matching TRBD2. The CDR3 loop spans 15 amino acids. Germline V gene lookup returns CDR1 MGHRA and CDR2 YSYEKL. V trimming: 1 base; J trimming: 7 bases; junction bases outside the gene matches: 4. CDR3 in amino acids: CASSQGLAGARTQYF. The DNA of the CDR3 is TGCGCCAGCAGCCAAGGACTAGCGGGGGCCCGGACCCAGTACTTC.

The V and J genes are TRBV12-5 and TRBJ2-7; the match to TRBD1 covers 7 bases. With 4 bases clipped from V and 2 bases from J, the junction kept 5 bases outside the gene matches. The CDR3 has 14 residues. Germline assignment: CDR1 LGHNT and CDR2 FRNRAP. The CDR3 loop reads CASGSAGTAYEQYF. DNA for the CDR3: TGTGCTAGTGGTTCAGCCGGGACAGCCTACGAGCAGTACTTC.

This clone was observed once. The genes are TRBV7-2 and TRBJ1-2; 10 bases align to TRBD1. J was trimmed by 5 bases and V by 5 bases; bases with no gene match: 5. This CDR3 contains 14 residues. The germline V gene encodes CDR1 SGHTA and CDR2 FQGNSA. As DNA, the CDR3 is TGTGCCAGCAGCCCGAGGACAGGGGGGTATGGCTACACCTTC. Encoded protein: CASSPRTGGYGYTF.

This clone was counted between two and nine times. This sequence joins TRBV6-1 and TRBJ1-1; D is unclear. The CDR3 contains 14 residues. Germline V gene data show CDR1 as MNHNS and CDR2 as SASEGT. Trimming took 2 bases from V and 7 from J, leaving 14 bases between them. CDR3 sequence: CASSERQGFGEAFF. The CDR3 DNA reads TGTGCCAGCAGTGAACGACAAGGATTCGGTGAAGCTTTCTTT.